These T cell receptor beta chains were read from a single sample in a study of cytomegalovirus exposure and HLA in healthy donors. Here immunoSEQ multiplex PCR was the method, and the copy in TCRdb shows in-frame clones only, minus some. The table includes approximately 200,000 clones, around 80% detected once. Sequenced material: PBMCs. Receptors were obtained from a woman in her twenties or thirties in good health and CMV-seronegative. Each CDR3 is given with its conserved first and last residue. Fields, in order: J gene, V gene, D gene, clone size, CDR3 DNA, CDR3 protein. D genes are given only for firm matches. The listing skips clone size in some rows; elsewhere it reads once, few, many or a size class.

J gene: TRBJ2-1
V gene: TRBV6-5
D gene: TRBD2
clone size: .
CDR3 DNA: TGTGCCAGTAGGCGGGGGATTTACAATGAGCAGTTCTTC
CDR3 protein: CASRRGIYNEQFF

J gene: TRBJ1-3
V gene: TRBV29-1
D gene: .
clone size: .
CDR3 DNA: TGCAGCGTTGGTGCCCGTGGAGGGCGAGGAAACACCATATATTTT
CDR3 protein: CSVGARGGRGNTIYF

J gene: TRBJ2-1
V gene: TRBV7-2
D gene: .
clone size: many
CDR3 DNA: TGTGCCAGCAGCTTGAGCGCCACTTCCTACAATGAGCAGTTCTTC
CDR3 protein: CASSLSATSYNEQFF

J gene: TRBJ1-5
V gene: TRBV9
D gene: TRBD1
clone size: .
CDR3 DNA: TGTGCCAGCAGCGTGGCAGACAGGGTAGGGCAGCCCCAGCATTTT
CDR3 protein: CASSVADRVGQPQHF

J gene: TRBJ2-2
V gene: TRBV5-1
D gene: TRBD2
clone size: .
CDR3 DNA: TGCGCCAGCAGTTCGGACCTTCTAGCGGGGGGTAACACCGGGGAGCTGTTTTTT
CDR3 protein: CASSSDLLAGGNTGELFF

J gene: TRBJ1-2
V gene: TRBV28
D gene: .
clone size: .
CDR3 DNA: TGTGCCAGCAGGGGGCTCCACCCCCCCTATGGCTACACCTTC
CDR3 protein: CASRGLHPPYGYTF

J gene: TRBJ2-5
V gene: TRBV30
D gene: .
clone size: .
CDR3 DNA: TGTGCCTGGAGTCCTGCTTACCAGTCAGAGACCCAGTACTTC
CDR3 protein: CAWSPAYQSETQYF

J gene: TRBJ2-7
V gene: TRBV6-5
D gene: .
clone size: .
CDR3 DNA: TGTGCCAGCAGTTCAAGACAGAGACCAGCCGATTACGAGCAGTACTTC
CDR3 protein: CASSSRQRPADYEQYF

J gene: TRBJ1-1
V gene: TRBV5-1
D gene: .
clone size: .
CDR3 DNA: TGCGCCAGCAGCTCCTCCGGGAACACTGAAGCTTTCTTT
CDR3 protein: CASSSSGNTEAFF

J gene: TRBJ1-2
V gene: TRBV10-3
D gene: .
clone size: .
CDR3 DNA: TGTGCCATCAGTTCGCCAGGGGATCATGGCTACACCTTC
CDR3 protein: CAISSPGDHGYTF

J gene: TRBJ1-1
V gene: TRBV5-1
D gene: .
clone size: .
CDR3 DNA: TGCGCCAGCAGCTTGGCGAGTGGACAGACGAACACTGAAGCTTTCTTT
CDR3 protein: CASSLASGQTNTEAFF

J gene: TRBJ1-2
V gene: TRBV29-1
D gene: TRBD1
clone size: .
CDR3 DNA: TGCAGCGTTGAATTTAGGGGGCGCAACTATGGCTACACCTTC
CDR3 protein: CSVEFRGRNYGYTF

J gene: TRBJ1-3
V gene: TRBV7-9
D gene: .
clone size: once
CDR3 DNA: TGTGCCAGCAGGGTACGGAGAGGAAACACCATATATTTT
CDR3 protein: CASRVRRGNTIYF

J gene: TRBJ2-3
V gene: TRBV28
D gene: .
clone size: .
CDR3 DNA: TGTGCCAGCAGTCCATGGAGCCGGACAGAAGGGGATACGCAGTATTTT
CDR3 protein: CASSPWSRTEGDTQYF

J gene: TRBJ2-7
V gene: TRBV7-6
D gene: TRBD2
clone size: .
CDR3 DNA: TGTGCCAGCAGCTTTGGGACTAGCGGGACCCACGAGCAGTACTTC
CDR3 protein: CASSFGTSGTHEQYF

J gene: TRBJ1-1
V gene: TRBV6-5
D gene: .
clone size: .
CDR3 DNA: TGTGCCAGCAGTTCCCCGGGAGACATGAACACTGAAGCTTTCTTT
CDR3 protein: CASSSPGDMNTEAFF

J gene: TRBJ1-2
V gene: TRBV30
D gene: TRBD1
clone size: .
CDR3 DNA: TGTGCCTGGAGTGTTGGACAGGGGGCTGGCTACACCTTC
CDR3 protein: CAWSVGQGAGYTF

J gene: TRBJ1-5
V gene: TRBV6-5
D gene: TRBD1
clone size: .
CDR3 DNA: TGTGCCAGCAGTAGGGGACAGGTGAGCAATCAGCCCCAGCATTTT
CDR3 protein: CASSRGQVSNQPQHF

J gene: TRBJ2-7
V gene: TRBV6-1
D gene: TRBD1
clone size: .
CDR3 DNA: TGTGCCAGCAGTGTGGGACAGTTGGGCCTCGAGCAGTACTTC
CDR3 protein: CASSVGQLGLEQYF

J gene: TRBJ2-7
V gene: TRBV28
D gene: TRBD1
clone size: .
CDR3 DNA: TGTGCCAGCAGTTCCGGGACAGTCTCCTACGAGCAGTACTTC
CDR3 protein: CASSSGTVSYEQYF

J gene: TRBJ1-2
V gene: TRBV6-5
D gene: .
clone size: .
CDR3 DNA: TGTGCCAGCAGTTCTCGACACGTTGGCTACACCTTC
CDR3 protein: CASSSRHVGYTF

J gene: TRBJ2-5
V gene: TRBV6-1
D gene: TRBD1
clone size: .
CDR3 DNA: TGTGCCAGCAGCCCCTACAGGGGCCAAGAGACCCAGTACTTC
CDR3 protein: CASSPYRGQETQYF

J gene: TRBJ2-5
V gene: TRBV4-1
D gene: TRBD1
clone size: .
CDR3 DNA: TGCGCCAGCAGCCAACCGCACAGGGGGGAAGAAGAGACCCAGTACTTC
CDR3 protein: CASSQPHRGEEETQYF

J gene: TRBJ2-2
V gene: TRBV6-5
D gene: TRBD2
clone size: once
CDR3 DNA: TGTGCCAGCAGTTCCTGGGGCGGGAGTACCACCGGGGAGCTGTTTTTT
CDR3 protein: CASSSWGGSTTGELFF

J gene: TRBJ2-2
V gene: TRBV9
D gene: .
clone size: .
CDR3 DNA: TGTGCCAGCAGCGTAGTTGGCAGGGGGGCGGCGGAGCTGTTTTTT
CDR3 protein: CASSVVGRGAAELFF

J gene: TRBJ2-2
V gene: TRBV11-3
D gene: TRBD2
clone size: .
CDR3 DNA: TGTGCCAGCAGCGCAGCGGGACTAGCGGGGACCGGGGAGCTGTTTTTT
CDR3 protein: CASSAAGLAGTGELFF

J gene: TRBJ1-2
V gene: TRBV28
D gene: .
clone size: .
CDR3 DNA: TGTGCCAGCAGTTTCACTTCCGGCAGGCCTTATGGCTACACCTTC
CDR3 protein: CASSFTSGRPYGYTF

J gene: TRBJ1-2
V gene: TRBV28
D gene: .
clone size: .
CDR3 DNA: TGTGCCAGCAGGACCGCAGGGGTGGGCGGCTACACCTTC
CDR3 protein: CASRTAGVGGYTF

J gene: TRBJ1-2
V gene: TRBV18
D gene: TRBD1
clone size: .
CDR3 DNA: TGTGCCAGCTCTCTCGGGACAGGGGGTGGCTACACCTTC
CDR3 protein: CASSLGTGGGYTF

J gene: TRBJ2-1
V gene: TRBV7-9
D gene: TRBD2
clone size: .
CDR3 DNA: TGTGCCAGCAGCTTAGAGCGGGAGGCGGGTTACAATGAGCAGTTCTTC
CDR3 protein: CASSLEREAGYNEQFF

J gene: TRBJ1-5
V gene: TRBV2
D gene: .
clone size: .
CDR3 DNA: TGTGCCAGCAGTGACGCGAGTAAGCCCCAGCATTTT
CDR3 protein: CASSDASKPQHF

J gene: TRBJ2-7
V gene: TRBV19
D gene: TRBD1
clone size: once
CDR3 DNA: TGTGCCAGTAGTATAGGGACAGGGCCCTACGAGCAGTACTTC
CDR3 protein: CASSIGTGPYEQYF

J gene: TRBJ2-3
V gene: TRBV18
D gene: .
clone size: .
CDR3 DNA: TGTGCCAGCTCACCAGCAAAGGGAGAAGTTACAGATACGCAGTATTTT
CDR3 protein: CASSPAKGEVTDTQYF

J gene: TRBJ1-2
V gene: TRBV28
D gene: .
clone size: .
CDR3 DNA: TGTGCCAGCAGTCGCCCTGGAGGGGGGGGTCACTATGGCTACACCTTC
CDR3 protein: CASSRPGGGGHYGYTF

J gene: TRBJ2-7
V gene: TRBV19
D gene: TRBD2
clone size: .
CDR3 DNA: TGTGCCAGTAGTTCAGCGGGAGGGCCTTACGAGCAGTACTTC
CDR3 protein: CASSSAGGPYEQYF

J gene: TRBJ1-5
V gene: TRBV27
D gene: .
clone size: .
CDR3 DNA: TGTGCCAGCAGAAGGGGCCAGGGTCCGCAGCCCCAGCATTTT
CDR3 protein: CASRRGQGPQPQHF